This TCR beta chain came from a study of monozygotic twins with inflammatory bowel disease. Study observations and caveats: For IBD patients, clonotypes shared with others were fewer than for healthy twins, especially with disease activity. The authors could not tell different T cell subtypes apart.

The germline gives CDR1 KGHSH, CDR2 LQKENI. CDR3 size: 14 residues. TCRdb reprocessed the 5' RACE reads and keeps a single row for each CDR3 protein, giving no DNA. The sample is made up of approximately 330,000 distinct CDR3 sequences, and the top ten hold approximately 2% of it. With respect to this clonotype: Its antigen is currently unknown.

Blood (around 2.4 ml) was collected from every donor individually. This TCR was sampled from a human donor with ulcerative colitis or Crohn's disease, or a healthy co-twin of an affected twin (not recorded which). The rearrangement uses TRBV18 and TRBJ2-5. Sequencing was done on a sample of blood. The CDR3: CASSPSVSRETQYF.